Listed below are T cell receptor beta chains from one sample, sequenced in a study of OX40 agonist ivuxolimab in advanced cancers. Data came from immunoSEQ multiplex PCR; TCRdb stores just in-frame clones and leaves some out. The sample shows about 59,000 clones, around 82% of them seen only once. The specimen comprised CD4+ or CD8+ T cells sorted from blood, sampled in a trial of the OX40 agonist ivuxolimab. The receptors here all came from an adult with an advanced solid tumor such as melanoma, head and neck, liver or kidney cancer. Both conserved end residues are part of each CDR3. A D gene is named only where the DNA matches it firmly. A clone size is listed for some rows: how often the clone was seen (once, few, many), or a class if it is expanded.

>NA|TRBV6-5|NA|TRBJ1-5
TGTGCCAGCAGCATTAAGGGCAATCAGCCCCAGCATTTT
CASSIKGNQPQHF
>NA|TRBV18|TRBD1|TRBJ1-1
TGTGCCAGCGAACGCAAGGGACAGGGGGCCACTGAAGCTTTCTTT
CASERKGQGATEAFF
>NA|TRBV28|NA|TRBJ1-2
TGTGCCAGTATGGAAGTTGGGAACTATGGCTACACCTTC
CASMEVGNYGYTF
>few|TRBV18|TRBD1|TRBJ1-5
TGTGCCAGTCGAACAGGGGAGGGACAGCCCCAGCATTTT
CASRTGEGQPQHF
>NA|TRBV19|NA|TRBJ1-2
TGTGCCAGTAGTATAAACGACAGAGACTATGGCTACACCTTC
CASSINDRDYGYTF
>few|TRBV5-1|NA|TRBJ1-1
TGCGCCAGCAGCTTGGGGTCATCGAACACTGAAGCTTTCTTT
CASSLGSSNTEAFF
>NA|TRBV19|NA|TRBJ2-1
TGTGCCAGTAGTATCGTGGCTAGCCCCAATGAGCAGTTCTTC
CASSIVASPNEQFF
>NA|TRBV20-1|NA|TRBJ2-5
TGCAGTGCCCCCGACAGGGAGACCCAGTACTTC
CSAPDRETQYF
>once|TRBV4-2|NA|TRBJ1-2
TGTGCCAGCAGCCAAGACCTAAGGGCGGATACTAACTATGGCTACACCTTC
CASSQDLRADTNYGYTF
>NA|TRBV30|TRBD1|TRBJ1-3
TGTGCCTTAGGCAGGGGGAATTCTGGAAACACCATATATTTT
CALGRGNSGNTIYF
>NA|TRBV10-3|NA|TRBJ1-5
TGTGCCATCAGTGAATGGGGAGGTCGGAATCAGCCCCAGCATTTT
CAISEWGGRNQPQHF
>NA|TRBV9|NA|TRBJ2-2
TGTGCCAGCAGCGTAGGGGGTAGCCCGAACACCGGGGAGCTGTTTTTT
CASSVGGSPNTGELFF
>once|TRBV4-3|TRBD2|TRBJ2-3
TGCGCCAGCAGCCAGAATAGCGGGGGCGATACGCAGTATTTT
CASSQNSGGDTQYF
>NA|TRBV19|TRBD1|TRBJ2-2
TGTGCCAGTAGCCCCGGGACAGGGGGTACCGGGGAGCTGTTTTTT
CASSPGTGGTGELFF
>few|TRBV18|NA|TRBJ2-7
TGTGCCAGCTCACCGCCGGCCACCTCCTACGAGCAGTACTTC
CASSPPATSYEQYF
>NA|TRBV5-6|NA|TRBJ1-2
TGTGCCAGCAGCGCGCAATCCACGAGGGGCTACACCTTC
CASSAQSTRGYTF
>NA|TRBV7-6|TRBD2|TRBJ2-3
TGTGCCAGCAGCTCCCGGACTAGCGGGAGGAACCCCGGGATGGCAGATACGCAGTATTTT
CASSSRTSGRNPGMADTQYF
>NA|TRBV23-1|NA|TRBJ2-5
TGCGCCAGCAGTCAATCGTACCCAGGGAGCGTGACCCAGTACTTC
CASSQSYPGSVTQYF
>NA|TRBV5-1|NA|TRBJ2-1
TGCGCCAGCAGCCCGGACTCCTACAATGAGCAGTTCTTC
CASSPDSYNEQFF
>NA|TRBV9|TRBD2|TRBJ2-5
TGTGCCAGCAGCTCCGGGACTAGCGGGGGGGATGAAGAGACCCAGTACTTC
CASSSGTSGGDEETQYF
>NA|TRBV13|NA|TRBJ2-2
TGTGCCAGCAGCCCGGGCCCGAACACCGGGGAGCTGTTTTTT
CASSPGPNTGELFF
>once|TRBV5-4|TRBD1|TRBJ2-7
TGTGCCAGCAGCTATACAGGGGGCTACGAGCAGTACTTC
CASSYTGGYEQYF
>NA|TRBV28|TRBD1|TRBJ2-1
TGTGCCAGCAGTCCCCGGACAGGGGGCTCCTACAATGAGCAGTTCTTC
CASSPRTGGSYNEQFF
>once|TRBV5-1|NA|TRBJ1-6
TGCGCCAGCAACGTTGGTGGTAATTCACCCCTCCACTTT
CASNVGGNSPLHF
>NA|TRBV19|TRBD1|TRBJ2-5
TGTGCCAGTAGTATAAAACAGGGGGCTTTTGACGGGTTACAAGAGACCCAGTACTTC
CASSIKQGAFDGLQETQYF
>NA|TRBV9|NA|TRBJ1-6
TGTGCCAGCAGCGCCTCTATATCCTCCTATAATTCACCCCTCCACTTT
CASSASISSYNSPLHF
>NA|TRBV18|TRBD1|TRBJ1-2
TGTGCCAGCTCACTCACCGGGACAGGGGGGCGACACTATGGCTACACCTTC
CASSLTGTGGRHYGYTF
>NA|TRBV11-2|NA|TRBJ1-1
TGTGCCAGCAGCTCGGGACCTAACACTGAAGCTTTCTTT
CASSSGPNTEAFF